The clone carrying this T cell receptor (beta chain) appeared many times. For a library built for alpha chains, this beta chain is a stray read; little rests on its size. These data belong to a study of spatial heterogeneity in lung cancer. TCRdb fed the 5' RACE reads into MiXCR, producing one record per CDR3 protein. In the table there are about 15,000 distinct CDR3 sequences, 3.6% of which are singletons. Trimming at V came to 4 bases and at J to 3 bases, leaving 6 bases not matched to a gene. CDR3 length: 14 residues. Germline CDR1 is SQVTM and CDR2 is ANQGSEA. Sample time point: sample taken at primary tumor resection. Whole RNA, isolated from tumor, nontumor lung or frozen PBMC, was sequenced without prior sorting.

This clonotype was obtained from a male donor with early-stage non-small cell lung cancer. The sample here was normal lung tissue next to the tumor, taken at surgery. The chain has TRBV29-1 and TRBJ2-7; 10 bases match TRBD1. The CDR3 reads CSVVRDRGIYEQYF. The DNA for the CDR3 is TGCAGCGTTGTACGGGACAGGGGAATCTACGAGCAGTACTTC.